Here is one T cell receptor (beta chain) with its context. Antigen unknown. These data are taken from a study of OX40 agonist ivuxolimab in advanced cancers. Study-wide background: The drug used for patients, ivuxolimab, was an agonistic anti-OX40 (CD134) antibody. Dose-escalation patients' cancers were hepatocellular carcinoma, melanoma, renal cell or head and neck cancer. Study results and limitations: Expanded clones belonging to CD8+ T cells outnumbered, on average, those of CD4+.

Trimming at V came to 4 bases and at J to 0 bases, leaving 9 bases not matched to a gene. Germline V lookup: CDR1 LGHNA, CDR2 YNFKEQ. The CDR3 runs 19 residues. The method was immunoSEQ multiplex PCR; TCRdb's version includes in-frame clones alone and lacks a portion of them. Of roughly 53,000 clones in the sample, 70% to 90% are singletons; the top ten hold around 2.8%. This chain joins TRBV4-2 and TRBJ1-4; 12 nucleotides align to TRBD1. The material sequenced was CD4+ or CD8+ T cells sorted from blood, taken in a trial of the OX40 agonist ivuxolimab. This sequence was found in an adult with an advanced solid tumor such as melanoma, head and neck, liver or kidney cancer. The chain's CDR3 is CASSLRPGTGGTTNEKLFF. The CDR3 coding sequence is TGTGCCAGCAGCCTACGCCCCGGGACAGGGGGCACAACTAATGAAAAACTGTTTTTT.